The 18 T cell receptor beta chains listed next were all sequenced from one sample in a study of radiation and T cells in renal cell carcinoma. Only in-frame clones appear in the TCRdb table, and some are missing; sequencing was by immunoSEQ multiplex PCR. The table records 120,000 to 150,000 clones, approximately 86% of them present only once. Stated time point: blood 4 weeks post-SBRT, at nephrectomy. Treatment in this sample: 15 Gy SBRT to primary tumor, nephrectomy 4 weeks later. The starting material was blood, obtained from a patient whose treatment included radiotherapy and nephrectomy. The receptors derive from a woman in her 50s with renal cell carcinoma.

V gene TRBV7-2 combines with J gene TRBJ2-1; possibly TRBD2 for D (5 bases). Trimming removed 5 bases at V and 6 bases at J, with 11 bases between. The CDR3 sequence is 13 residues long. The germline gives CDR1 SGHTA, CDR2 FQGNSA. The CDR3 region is CASSTPAGNEQFF. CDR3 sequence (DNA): TGTGCCAGCAGCACCCCTGCGGGCAATGAGCAGTTCTTC.

The CDR3 region has the DNA TGTGCCAGCAGCCCAGACCAAGGGGGCGAGCAGTACTTC. Protein product: CASSPDQGGEQYF. The chain uses TRBV11-3 and TRBJ2-7; D is possibly TRBD1 (6 bases). Trimming shortened V by 5 bases and J by 6 bases, and 14 bases separated the two germline ends. The length of the CDR3 is 13 residues. Germline V lookup: CDR1 SGHNT, CDR2 YENEEA.

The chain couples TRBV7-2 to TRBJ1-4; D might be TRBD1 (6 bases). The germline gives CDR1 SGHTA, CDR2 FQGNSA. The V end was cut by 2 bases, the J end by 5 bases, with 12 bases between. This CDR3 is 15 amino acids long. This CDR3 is CASSLSTGQNEKLFF. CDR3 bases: TGTGCCAGCAGCTTATCTACAGGGCAGAATGAAAAACTGTTTTTT.

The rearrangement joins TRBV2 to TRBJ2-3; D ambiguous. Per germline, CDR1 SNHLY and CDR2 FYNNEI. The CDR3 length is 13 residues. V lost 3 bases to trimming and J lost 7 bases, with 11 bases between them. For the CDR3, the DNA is TGTGCCAGCAGTGATGGGCCCATGAATACGCAGTATTTT. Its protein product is CASSDGPMNTQYF.

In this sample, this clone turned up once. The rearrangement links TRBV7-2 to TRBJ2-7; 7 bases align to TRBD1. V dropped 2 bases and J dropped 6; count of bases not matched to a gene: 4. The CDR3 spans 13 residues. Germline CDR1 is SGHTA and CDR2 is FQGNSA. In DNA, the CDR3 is TGTGCCAGCAGCTTATCCAGGGGGAGCGAGCAGTACTTC. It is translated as CASSLSRGSEQYF.

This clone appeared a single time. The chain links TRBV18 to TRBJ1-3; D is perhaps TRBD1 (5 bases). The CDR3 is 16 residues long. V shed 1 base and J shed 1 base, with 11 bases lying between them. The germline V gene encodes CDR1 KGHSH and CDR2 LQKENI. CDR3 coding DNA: TGTGCCAGCTCACCACAGTCCAGGGCGTCTGGAAACACCATATATTTT. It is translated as CASSPQSRASGNTIYF.

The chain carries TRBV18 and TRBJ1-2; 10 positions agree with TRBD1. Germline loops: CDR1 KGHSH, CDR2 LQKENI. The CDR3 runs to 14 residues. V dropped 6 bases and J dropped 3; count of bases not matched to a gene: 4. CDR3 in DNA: TGTGCCAGCTCGACCGGGACAGGGGACTATGGCTACACCTTC. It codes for CASSTGTGDYGYTF.

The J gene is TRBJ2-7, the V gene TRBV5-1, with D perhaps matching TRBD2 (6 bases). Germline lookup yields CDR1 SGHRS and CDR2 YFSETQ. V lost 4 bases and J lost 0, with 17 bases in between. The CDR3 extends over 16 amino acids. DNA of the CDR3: TGCGCCAGCAGCCCCGGAGGAGGGGATGGCTCCTACGAGCAGTACTTC. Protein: CASSPGGGDGSYEQYF.

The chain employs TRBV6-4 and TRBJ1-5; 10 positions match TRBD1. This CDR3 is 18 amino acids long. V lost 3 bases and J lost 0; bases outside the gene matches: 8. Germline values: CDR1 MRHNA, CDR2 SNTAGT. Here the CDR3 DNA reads TGTGCCAGCAGTGATTCCGGGACAGGGGAGGATAGCAATCAGCCCCAGCATTTT. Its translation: CASSDSGTGEDSNQPQHF.

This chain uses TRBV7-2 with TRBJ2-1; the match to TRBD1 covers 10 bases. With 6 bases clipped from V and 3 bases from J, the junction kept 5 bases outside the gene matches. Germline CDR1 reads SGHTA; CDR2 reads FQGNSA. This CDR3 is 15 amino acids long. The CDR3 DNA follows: TGTGCCAGCAGTCCCGGGACAGGGGACTACAATGAGCAGTTCTTC. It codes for CASSPGTGDYNEQFF. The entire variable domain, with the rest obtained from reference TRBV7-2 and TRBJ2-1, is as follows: GAGVSQSPSNKVTEKGKDVELRCDPISGHTALYWYRQSLGQGLEFLIYFQGNSAPDKSGLPSDRFSAERTGGSVSTLTIQRTQQEDSAVYLCASSPGTGDYNEQFFGPGTRLTVL.

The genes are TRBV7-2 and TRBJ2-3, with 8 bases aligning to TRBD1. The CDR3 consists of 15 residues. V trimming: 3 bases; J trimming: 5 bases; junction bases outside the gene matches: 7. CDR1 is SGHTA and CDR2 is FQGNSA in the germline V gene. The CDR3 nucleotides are TGTGCCAGCAGCTTGGATCAGGGGGCGCAAGATACGCAGTATTTT. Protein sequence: CASSLDQGAQDTQYF.

CDR3 nucleotides: TGTGCCAGCAGTGGCCGAGACAGGGACACCGGGGAGCTGTTTTTT. Residues: CASSGRDRDTGELFF. The chain links TRBV6-6 to TRBJ2-2, with TRBD1 matching over 7 bases. Germline assignment: CDR1 MNHNY and CDR2 SVGAGI (reference sequence). V trimming: 5 bases; J trimming: 3 bases; junction bases outside the gene matches: 6. The CDR3 consists of 15 residues.

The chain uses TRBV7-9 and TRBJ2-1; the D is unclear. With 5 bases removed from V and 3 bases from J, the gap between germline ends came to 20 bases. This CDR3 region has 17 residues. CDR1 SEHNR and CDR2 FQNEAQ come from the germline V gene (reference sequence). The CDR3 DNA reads TGTGCCAGCAGCACCGCAGTGGGCGAACTACACTACAATGAGCAGTTCTTC. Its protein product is CASSTAVGELHYNEQFF.

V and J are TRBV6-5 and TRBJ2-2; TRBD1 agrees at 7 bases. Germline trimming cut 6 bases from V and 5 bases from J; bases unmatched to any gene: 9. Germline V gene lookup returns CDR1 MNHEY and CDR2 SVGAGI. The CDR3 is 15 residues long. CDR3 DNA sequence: TGTGCCAGCAGGCTACAGGGGAGTGTGACCGGGGAGCTGTTTTTT. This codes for CASRLQGSVTGELFF.

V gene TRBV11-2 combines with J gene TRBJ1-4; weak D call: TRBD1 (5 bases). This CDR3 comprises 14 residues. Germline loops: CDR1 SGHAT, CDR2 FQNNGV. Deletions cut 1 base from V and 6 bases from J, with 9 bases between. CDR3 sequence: CASSLGGRDEKLFF. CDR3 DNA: TGTGCCAGCAGCTTAGGGGGCAGGGATGAAAAACTGTTTTTT.

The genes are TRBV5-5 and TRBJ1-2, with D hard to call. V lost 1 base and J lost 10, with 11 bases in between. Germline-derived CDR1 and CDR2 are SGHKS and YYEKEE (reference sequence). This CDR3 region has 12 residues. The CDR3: CASSLPGFDYTF. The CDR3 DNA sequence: TGTGCCAGCAGCTTGCCCGGGTTCGACTACACCTTC. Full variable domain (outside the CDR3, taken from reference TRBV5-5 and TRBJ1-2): DAGVTQSPTHLIKTRGQQVTLRCSPISGHKSVSWYQQVLGQGPQFIFQYYEKEERGRGNFPDRFSARQFPNYSSELNVNALLLGDSALYLCASSLPGFDYTFGSGTRLTVV.

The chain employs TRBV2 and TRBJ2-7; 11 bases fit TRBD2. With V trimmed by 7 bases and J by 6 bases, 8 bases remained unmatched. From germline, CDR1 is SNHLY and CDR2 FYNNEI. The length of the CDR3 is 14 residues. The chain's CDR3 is CASKDSGGALEQYF. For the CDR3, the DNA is TGTGCCAGCAAGGATAGCGGGGGGGCCCTCGAGCAGTACTTC.

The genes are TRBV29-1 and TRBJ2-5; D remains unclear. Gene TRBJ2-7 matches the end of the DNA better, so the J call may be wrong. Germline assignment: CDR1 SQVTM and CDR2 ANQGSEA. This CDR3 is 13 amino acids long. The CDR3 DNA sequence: TGCAGCGTTGAGGAGCTCCCCCAAGGCGAGCAGTACTTC. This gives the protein CSVEELPQGEQYF.